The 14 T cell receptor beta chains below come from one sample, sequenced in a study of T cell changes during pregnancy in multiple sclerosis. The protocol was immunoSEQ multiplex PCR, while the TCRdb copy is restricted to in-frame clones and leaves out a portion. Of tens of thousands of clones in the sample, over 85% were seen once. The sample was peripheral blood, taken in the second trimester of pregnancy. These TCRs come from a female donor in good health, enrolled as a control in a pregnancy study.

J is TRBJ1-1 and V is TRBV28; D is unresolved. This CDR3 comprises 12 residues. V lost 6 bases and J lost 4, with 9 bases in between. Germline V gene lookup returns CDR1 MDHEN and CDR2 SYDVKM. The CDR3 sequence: CASSLLSTEAFF. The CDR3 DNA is TGTGCCAGCAGCCTCTTGAGCACTGAAGCTTTCTTT. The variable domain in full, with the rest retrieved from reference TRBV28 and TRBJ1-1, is DVKVTQSSRYLVKRTGEKVFLECVQDMDHENMFWYRQDPGLGLRLIYFSYDVKMKEKGDIPEGYSVSREKKERFSLILESASTNQTSMYLCASSLLSTEAFFGQGTRLTVV.

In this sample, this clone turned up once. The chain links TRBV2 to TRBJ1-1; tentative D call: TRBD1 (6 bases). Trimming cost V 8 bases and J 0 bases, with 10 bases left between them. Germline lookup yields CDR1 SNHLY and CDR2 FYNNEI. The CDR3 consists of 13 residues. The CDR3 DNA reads TGTGCCAGCGCCGGGACATTGAACACTGAAGCTTTCTTT. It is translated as CASAGTLNTEAFF. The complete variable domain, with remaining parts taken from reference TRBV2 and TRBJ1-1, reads EPEVTQTPSHQVTQMGQEVILRCVPISNHLYFYWYRQILGQKVEFLVSFYNNEISEKSEIFDDQFSVERPDGSNFTLKIRSTKLEDSAMYFCASAGTLNTEAFFGQGTRLTVV.

The CDR3 spells CASSIQGTYNEQFF. The CDR3 coding sequence is TGTGCCAGTAGTATCCAGGGAACCTACAATGAGCAGTTCTTC. The chain couples TRBV19 to TRBJ2-1; possibly TRBD1 for D (5 bases). Trimming took off 3 bases at V and 2 bases at J, with 8 bases between the two ends. CDR3 length equals 14 residues. The germline V gene has CDR1 LNHDA and CDR2 SQIVND (reference sequence).

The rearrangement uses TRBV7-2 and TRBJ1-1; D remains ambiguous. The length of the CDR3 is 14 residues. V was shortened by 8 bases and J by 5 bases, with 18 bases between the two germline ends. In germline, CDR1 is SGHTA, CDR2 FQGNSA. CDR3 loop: CASHLRRRATEAFF. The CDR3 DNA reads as TGTGCCAGCCATTTGCGGCGGAGGGCGACTGAAGCTTTCTTT.

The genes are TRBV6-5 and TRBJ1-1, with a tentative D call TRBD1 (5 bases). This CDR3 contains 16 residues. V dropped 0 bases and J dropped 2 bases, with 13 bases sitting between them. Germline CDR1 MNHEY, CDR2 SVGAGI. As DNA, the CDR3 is TGTGCCAGCAGTTACTCGTTCGCGGGACTCAACACTGAAGCTTTCTTT. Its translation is CASSYSFAGLNTEAFF.

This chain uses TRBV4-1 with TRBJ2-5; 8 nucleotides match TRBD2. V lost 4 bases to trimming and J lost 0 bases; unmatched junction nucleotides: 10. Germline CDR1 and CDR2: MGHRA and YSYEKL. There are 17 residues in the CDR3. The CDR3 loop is CASSPRAGETYQETQYF. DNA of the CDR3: TGCGCCAGCAGCCCGCGAGCGGGGGAGACCTACCAAGAGACCCAGTACTTC.

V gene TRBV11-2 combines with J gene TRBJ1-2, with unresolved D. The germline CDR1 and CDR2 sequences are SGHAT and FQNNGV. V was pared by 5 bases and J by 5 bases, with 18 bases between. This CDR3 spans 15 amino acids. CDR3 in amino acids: CASSLIGRRIYGYTF. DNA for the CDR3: TGTGCCAGCAGCCTCATCGGCCGCAGGATATATGGCTACACCTTC. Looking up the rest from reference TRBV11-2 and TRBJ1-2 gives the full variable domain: EAGVAQSPRYKIIEKRQSVAFWCNPISGHATLYWYQQILGQGPKLLIQFQNNGVVDDSQLPKDRFSAERLKGVDSTLKIQPAKLEDSAVYLCASSLIGRRIYGYTFGSGTRLTVV.

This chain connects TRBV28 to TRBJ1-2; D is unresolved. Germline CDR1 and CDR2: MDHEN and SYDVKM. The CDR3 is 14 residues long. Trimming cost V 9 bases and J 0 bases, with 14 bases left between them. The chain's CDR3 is CASSGQNPNYGYTF. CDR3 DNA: TGTGCCAGTAGCGGGCAGAACCCTAACTATGGCTACACCTTC.

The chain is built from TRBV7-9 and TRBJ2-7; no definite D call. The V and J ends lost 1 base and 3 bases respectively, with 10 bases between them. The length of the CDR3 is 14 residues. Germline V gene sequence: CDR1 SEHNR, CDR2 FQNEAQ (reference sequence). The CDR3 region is CASSLGVWYYEQYF. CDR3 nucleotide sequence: TGTGCCAGCAGCTTAGGCGTCTGGTACTACGAGCAGTACTTC.

In DNA form, the CDR3 reads TGTGCCAGCAGTTACCGCAGGACCTACGAGCAGTACTTC. It encodes CASSYRRTYEQYF. The chain couples TRBV6-5 to TRBJ2-7; D uncertain. Germline-derived CDR1 and CDR2 are MNHEY and SVGAGI. V lost 2 bases to trimming and J lost 2 bases, with 7 bases between them. CDR3 length: 13 amino acids.

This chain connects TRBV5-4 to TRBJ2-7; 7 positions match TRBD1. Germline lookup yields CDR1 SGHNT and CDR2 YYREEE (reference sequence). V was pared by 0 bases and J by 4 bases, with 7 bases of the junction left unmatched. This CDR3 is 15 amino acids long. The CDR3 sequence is CASSLGDSYRYEQYF. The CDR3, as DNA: TGTGCCAGCAGCTTGGGGGACAGTTACCGGTACGAGCAGTACTTC.

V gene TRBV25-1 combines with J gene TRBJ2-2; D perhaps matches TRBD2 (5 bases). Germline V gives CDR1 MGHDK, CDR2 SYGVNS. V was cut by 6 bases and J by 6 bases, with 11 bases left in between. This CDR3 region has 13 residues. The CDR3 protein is CASSTRVSGELFF. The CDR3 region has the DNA TGTGCCAGCAGCACTAGGGTTTCCGGGGAGCTGTTTTTT.

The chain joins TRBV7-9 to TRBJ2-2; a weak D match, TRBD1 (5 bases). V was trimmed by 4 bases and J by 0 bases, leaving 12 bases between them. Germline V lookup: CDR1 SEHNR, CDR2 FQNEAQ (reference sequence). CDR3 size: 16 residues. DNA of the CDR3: TGTGCCAGCAGCTCCCCCGACAGCTCGAACACCGGGGAGCTGTTTTTT. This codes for CASSSPDSSNTGELFF.

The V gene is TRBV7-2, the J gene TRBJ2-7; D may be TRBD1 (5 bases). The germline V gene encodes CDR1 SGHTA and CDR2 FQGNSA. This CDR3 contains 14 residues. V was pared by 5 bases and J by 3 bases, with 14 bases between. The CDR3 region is CASSGAGSHYEQYF. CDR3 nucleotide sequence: TGTGCCAGCAGCGGTGCAGGGTCCCACTACGAGCAGTACTTC.